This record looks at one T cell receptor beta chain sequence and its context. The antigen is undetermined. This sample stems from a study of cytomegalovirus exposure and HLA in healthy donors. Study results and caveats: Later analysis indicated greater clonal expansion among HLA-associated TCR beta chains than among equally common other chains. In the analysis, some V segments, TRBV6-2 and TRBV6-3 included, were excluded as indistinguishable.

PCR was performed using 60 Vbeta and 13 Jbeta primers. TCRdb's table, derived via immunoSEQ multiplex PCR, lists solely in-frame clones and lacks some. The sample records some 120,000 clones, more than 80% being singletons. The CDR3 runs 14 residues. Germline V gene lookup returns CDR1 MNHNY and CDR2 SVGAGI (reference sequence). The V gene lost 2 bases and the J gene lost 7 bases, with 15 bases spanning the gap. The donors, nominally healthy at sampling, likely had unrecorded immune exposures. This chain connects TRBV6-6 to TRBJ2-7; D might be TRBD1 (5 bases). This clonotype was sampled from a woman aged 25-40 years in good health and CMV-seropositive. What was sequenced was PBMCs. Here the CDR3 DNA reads TGTGCCAGCAGTTACGCGGCAGGGTCGGGTGAGCAGTACTTC. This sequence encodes CASSYAAGSGEQYF.